This T cell receptor beta chain was retrieved from a study of Ad26.COV2.S vaccination and SARS-CoV-2 variants (dated by TCRdb to 2020 to 2022). Background on the whole study: Vaccine-arm donors were drawn from COV1001, a multicentre, randomized, double-blind, placebo-controlled phase I-IIa trial of Ad26.COV2.S in healthy adults. Throughout the experiments and outcome assessment, investigators stayed blinded to trial group allocation. TCRbeta repertoire sequencing served as the tool for gauging how specific and how broad the SARS-CoV-2-reactive T cell receptors were following Ad26.COV2.S vaccination. The TCR-sequenced set comprised around 30 samples: approximately 19 Ad26.COV2.S vaccine recipients, 5 placebo recipients and 8 SARS-CoV-2 convalescent individuals. Dosing of Ad26.COV2.S was intramuscular, at either 5x10^10 or 1x10^11 viral particles, delivered as one shot or as two shots spaced 56 days apart. Trial participants were randomized into five groups of five: low-dose or high-dose Ad26.COV2.S given once or twice, or placebo on both occasions.

In the case of this clone: Its cognate antigen has yet to be identified. There are no base qualities to consult, and no much larger clone falls within one base.

The immunoSEQ Assay was used to sequence TCRbeta CDR3 regions. After extraction, genomic DNA underwent amplification by bias-controlled multiplex PCR, followed by high-throughput sequencing. The study's processing was this. Collapsing and filtering of sequences were performed to quantify the absolute abundance of each unique TCRbeta CDR3 region. T cell fraction was estimated by normalizing TCRbeta template counts to usable DNA, with usable DNA measured through amplification of reference genes found in all nucleated cells. Repertoire TCRs were annotated as SARS-CoV-2-specific by exact matching of V gene, CDR3 amino acid sequence and J gene to a known reactive TCR set. The reference SARS-CoV-2 TCR set was derived from MIRA and filtered for enrichment in COVID-19-positive ImmuneCODE repertoires, a step that removed public or cross-reactive TCRs. Based on the MIRA antigens, annotated TCRs were further analysed at the level of specific ORF or position within ORF. Breadth was defined as the number of annotated unique rearrangements divided by the total number of unique productive rearrangements, and depth was defined as the summed frequency of the annotated unique rearrangements. Two-sided Wilcoxon rank-sum tests were used to compare TCR breadth between groups. The table was pulled from immuneACCESS by TCRdb, which kept in-frame rearrangements only. Such tables lose some clones; where checked, under half of the loss comes from unresolved V genes, and the rest has no known cause. Clone size and V and J calls were adopted from that table, with D and trimming inferred from the DNA. The sample data list 450,000 to 550,000 clones, and 80% to 90% of these were observed just once. The ten largest make up about 2.5% of the sample.

What the treatment or condition label conveys for this sample: some 19 received Ad26.COV2.S at low or high dose, single or two shots; 5 received placebo; per-sample allocation not given. Repertoires of vaccine and placebo recipients were sequenced from samples collected on day 63 after the first injection. Between 29 July and 7 August 2020, Cohort 1b enrolled about two dozen adults aged 18-55 years at one site in Boston, USA. Ad26.COV2.S was a replication-incompetent adenovirus type 26 vector that expressed a prefusion-stabilized SARS-CoV-2 spike protein derived from the original Wuhan strain. The investigation overall reported the following: The authors noted that total T cell responses may have been underestimated by the TCR breadth and depth analyses. Compared with placebo recipients, Ad26.COV2.S recipients showed higher spike-specific TCR breadth (P = 0.0014). Substantial breadth of spike-specific CD8+ and CD4+ T cell responses was reported after vaccination. The study lacked the statistical power to compare responses across vaccine doses or regimens. Comparable non-spike TCR breadth was observed between vaccine and placebo recipients, consistent with only spike being contained in the vaccine.

V is cut back by 0 bases and J by 5 bases, with 5 bases in the junction unmatched. The CDR3 runs 16 residues from the cysteine to the phenylalanine. Only the CDR3 DNA stays, 48 bases, in frame from base 1. Taken from the germline V gene, the CDR1 and CDR2 loops are KGHDR and SFDVKD. The chain employs TRBV24-1 and TRBJ2-5; 10 of the junction bases match TRBD1. The sample here was peripheral blood, taken in a trial of Ad26.COV2.S vaccine versus placebo. This clonotype was obtained from a person between 18 and 59 years old who received the Ad26.COV2.S COVID-19 vaccine or a placebo. The DNA is as follows: TGTGCCACCAGTGATTTGACCGACAGGGGGCGGGAGACCCAGTACTTC. Its product reads: CATSDLTDRGRETQYF.